These T cell receptor beta chains were read from a single sample in a study of blood T cell repertoires in COVID-19. This table comes from immunoSEQ multiplex PCR, and its TCRdb copy is limited to in-frame clones, with some not included. The table lists 130,000 to 150,000 clones, around 87% of them singletons. Sequencing was performed on PBMCs or T cells enriched from blood (not recorded which). Receptor source: a man in his sixties who had recovered from COVID-19. The CDR3 runs from the conserved cysteine through the conserved F or W. The D gene is left open where the match is weak. Size is omitted from some rows. Given values are once, few, many or a class for expanded clones.

d_gene,abundance,j_gene,v_gene,CDR3aa,CDR3nt
NA,NA,TRBJ1-2,TRBV28,CASRKEGHGYTF,TGTGCCAGCAGAAAGGAGGGGCATGGCTACACCTTC
NA,NA,TRBJ2-3,TRBV30,CAWRAGIKADTQYF,TGTGCCTGGAGGGCAGGGATTAAAGCGGATACGCAGTATTTT
TRBD2,NA,TRBJ2-3,TRBV4-1,CASSQVLAGLTDTQYF,TGCGCCAGCAGCCAGGTACTAGCGGGACTCACAGATACGCAGTATTTT
TRBD1,NA,TRBJ1-2,TRBV18,CASSPGQGAYGYTF,TGTGCCAGCTCACCGGGACAGGGGGCCTATGGCTACACCTTC
TRBD2,NA,TRBJ2-7,TRBV2,CASSLAGRGPYEQYF,TGTGCCAGCAGTCTAGCGGGGCGAGGTCCCTACGAGCAGTACTTC
NA,NA,TRBJ1-1,TRBV5-8,CASKGPGQISEAFF,TGTGCCAGCAAAGGGCCCGGACAGATTTCTGAAGCTTTCTTT
TRBD1,NA,TRBJ1-1,TRBV10-1,CASRPSTGKNTEAFF,TGCGCCAGCAGGCCCTCGACAGGGAAGAACACTGAAGCTTTCTTT
TRBD1,NA,TRBJ1-2,TRBV5-6,CASSFRDRGAHGYTF,TGTGCCAGCAGCTTTCGGGACAGGGGAGCCCATGGCTACACCTTC
TRBD2,NA,TRBJ2-7,TRBV7-8,CASSRRTSGTYEQYF,TGTGCCAGCAGCCGTCGGACTAGCGGGACCTACGAGCAGTACTTC
NA,NA,TRBJ2-2,TRBV5-8,CASSLFRGGELFF,TGTGCCAGCAGCTTGTTTCGGGGTGGGGAGCTGTTTTTT
TRBD1,NA,TRBJ2-4,TRBV5-6,CASSWDRGNIQYF,TGTGCCAGCAGCTGGGACAGGGGAAACATTCAGTACTTC
TRBD1,NA,TRBJ2-1,TRBV6-5,CASSLRTGGDEQFF,TGTGCCAGCAGTCTTCGGACAGGGGGCGATGAGCAGTTCTTC
NA,NA,TRBJ1-1,TRBV11-2,CASSFYRVTEAFF,TGTGCCAGCAGCTTTTACAGGGTCACTGAAGCTTTCTTT
NA,NA,TRBJ1-4,TRBV28,CASSPHVGQGEKLFF,TGTGCCAGCAGCCCTCACGTTGGGCAGGGTGAAAAACTGTTTTTT
TRBD1,few,TRBJ2-7,TRBV28,CASSLWGQGVVEQYF,TGTGCCAGCAGTTTATGGGGACAGGGTGTGGTCGAGCAGTACTTC
NA,once,TRBJ1-1,TRBV7-6,CASSFGMGGRRMNTEAFF,TGTGCCAGCAGCTTTGGAATGGGCGGGCGGAGAATGAACACTGAAGCTTTCTTT
TRBD1,NA,TRBJ1-2,TRBV6-5,CASTRTGGVYGYTF,TGTGCCAGCACCAGAACAGGGGGTGTCTATGGCTACACCTTC
TRBD1,NA,TRBJ1-2,TRBV28,CASSLMTGGVYGYTF,TGTGCCAGCAGTTTGATGACAGGGGGCGTTTATGGCTACACCTTC
NA,NA,TRBJ2-1,TRBV3-1/TRBV3-2,CASSQAGSYNEQFF,TGTGCCAGCAGCCAGGCGGGCTCCTACAATGAGCAGTTCTTC
NA,few,TRBJ2-7,TRBV7-2,CASSLAWPNPPGASYEQYF,TGTGCCAGCAGCTTAGCATGGCCGAATCCACCGGGAGCCTCCTACGAGCAGTACTTC
NA,NA,TRBJ1-1,TRBV19,CASTFTGQMNTEAFF,TGTGCCAGTACCTTCACGGGACAAATGAACACTGAAGCTTTCTTT
TRBD2,NA,TRBJ2-1,TRBV24-1,CATSKAGGNNEQFF,TGTGCCACCAGCAAAGCGGGGGGAAACAATGAGCAGTTCTTC
TRBD2,NA,TRBJ2-2,TRBV18,CASSPSGALSNTGELFF,TGTGCCAGCTCCCCTAGCGGGGCACTATCGAACACCGGGGAGCTGTTTTTT
TRBD2,NA,TRBJ2-7,TRBV12-3/TRBV12-4,CASSSTREGEQYF,TGTGCCAGCAGCTCCACCCGGGAGGGCGAGCAGTACTTC
TRBD1,once,TRBJ2-2,TRBV5-1,CASSLRGTGRAPNTGELFF,TGCGCCAGCAGCCTAAGGGGGACAGGGAGGGCGCCGAACACCGGGGAGCTGTTTTTT
NA,NA,TRBJ2-7,TRBV6-5,CASSRDTPYEQYF,TGTGCCAGCAGTAGGGACACCCCCTACGAGCAGTACTTC
NA,NA,TRBJ1-1,TRBV5-1,CASSARTRVLNTEAFF,TGCGCCAGCAGCGCACGGACACGGGTTTTGAACACTGAAGCTTTCTTT
NA,NA,TRBJ2-7,TRBV4-1,CASSPGGLGEGEQYF,TGCGCCAGCAGCCCAGGGGGACTTGGGGAAGGCGAGCAGTACTTC
TRBD1,NA,TRBJ2-5,TRBV5-1,CASTRGQGQETQYF,TGCGCCAGCACCAGAGGACAGGGGCAAGAGACCCAGTACTTC
NA,NA,TRBJ2-7,TRBV28,CASSTDTYEQYF,TGTGCCAGCAGTACAGACACCTACGAGCAGTACTTC
NA,NA,TRBJ1-2,TRBV30,CAWSPGSYGYTF,TGTGCCTGGAGTCCTGGGAGCTATGGCTACACCTTC
NA,NA,TRBJ2-2,TRBV28,CASRLRRLDNTGELFF,TGTGCCAGCCGCCTCCGGAGACTGGATAACACCGGGGAGCTGTTTTTT
TRBD1,few,TRBJ1-5,TRBV2,CATGGTGTGAQHF,TGTGCCACCGGAGGGACAGGAACGGGGGCCCAGCATTTT
NA,few,TRBJ1-2,TRBV28,CACKGGLLSGYGYTF,TGTGCCTGCAAAGGAGGGCTCCTAAGTGGGTATGGCTACACCTTC
NA,NA,TRBJ1-6,TRBV28,CASSSTRSSYNSPLHF,TGTGCCAGCAGCTCTACAAGGAGCTCCTATAATTCACCCCTCCACTTT